One T cell receptor (beta chain) is described in this entry. The data originate from a study of blood T cell repertoires in COVID-19. Profiled with immunoSEQ multiplex PCR; TCRdb holds only in-frame clones, not every one. The data show a few hundred thousand clones, around 88% seen once. The V gene lost 0 bases and the J gene lost 0 bases, with 12 bases spanning the gap. The germline gives CDR1 LGHDT, CDR2 YNNKEL (reference sequence). The CDR3 has 18 amino acids. Sequenced: peripheral blood. The TCR originated in a woman aged 50 to 65 with acute or convalescent COVID-19. The J gene is TRBJ1-6, the V gene TRBV3-1 (or the pseudogene TRBV3-2); D is perhaps TRBD1 (5 bases). In DNA form, the CDR3 reads TGTGCCAGCAGCCAAGATCAGGGTTCCAGCTCCTATAATTCACCCCTCCACTTT. Its translation: CASSQDQGSSSYNSPLHF.